This record looks at one T cell receptor delta chain sequence and its context. The source of the sample is a study of gamma-delta chains in newborns, infants, children. Study at large: Microbial exposure reportedly drives polyclonal innate γδ T cell expansion after birth.

TCRdb re-called clones from the reads using CATT. The sample yields several thousand delta-chain clones, about 2.4% seen once. V lost 3 bases, J lost 3 bases, and 21 bases stayed unmatched. The CDR3 loop spans 21 amino acids. From germline, CDR1 is TSWWSYY and CDR2 QGS. Sequencing used blood. The rearrangement uses TRDV1 and TRDJ1; TRDD3 agrees at 11 bases. This clonotype was sampled from a child who was a newborn, infant or young child, either healthy, febrile or measles-vaccinated (not recorded which). In nucleotides, the CDR3 is TGTGCTCTTGGGGATGTCCTCCTGGGGGATACACAACCGGGGTACGCCGATAAACTCATCTTT. Protein: CALGDVLLGDTQPGYADKLIF.